This record looks at one TCR beta chain sequence and its context. Its antigen remains unknown. PCR used 60 Vbeta primers and 13 Jbeta primers. The data were produced by immunoSEQ multiplex PCR, yet TCRdb's version contains in-frame clones alone and is incomplete. The top ten clones hold over 10% of a sample with under 140,000 clones, less than 85% of them seen once. These data belong to a study of cytomegalovirus exposure and HLA in healthy donors. Background on the study: Inside one of the first data releases sat around 85 million unique TCRs taken from HLA-typed donors.

Study-wide findings and caveats: From TCR beta sequences, most subjects' HLA-A and HLA-B alleles were reportedly predicted accurately. Across donors, most TCRs were seen rarely, yet some public ones were widespread.

The germline gives CDR1 MGHRA, CDR2 YSYEKL. The V and J ends lost 1 base and 0 bases respectively, with 13 bases between them. The CDR3 loop spans 18 amino acids. Though probably carrying unrecorded immune exposures, donors were nominally healthy at sampling. Source material: PBMCs. This chain links TRBV4-1 with TRBJ1-6, with D hard to call. This receptor was identified in a man younger than 45 in good health and CMV-seropositive. For the CDR3, the DNA is TGCGCCAGCAGCCAAGTAGATCCCGTAAGCTCCTATAATTCACCCCTCCACTTT. Protein: CASSQVDPVSSYNSPLHF.